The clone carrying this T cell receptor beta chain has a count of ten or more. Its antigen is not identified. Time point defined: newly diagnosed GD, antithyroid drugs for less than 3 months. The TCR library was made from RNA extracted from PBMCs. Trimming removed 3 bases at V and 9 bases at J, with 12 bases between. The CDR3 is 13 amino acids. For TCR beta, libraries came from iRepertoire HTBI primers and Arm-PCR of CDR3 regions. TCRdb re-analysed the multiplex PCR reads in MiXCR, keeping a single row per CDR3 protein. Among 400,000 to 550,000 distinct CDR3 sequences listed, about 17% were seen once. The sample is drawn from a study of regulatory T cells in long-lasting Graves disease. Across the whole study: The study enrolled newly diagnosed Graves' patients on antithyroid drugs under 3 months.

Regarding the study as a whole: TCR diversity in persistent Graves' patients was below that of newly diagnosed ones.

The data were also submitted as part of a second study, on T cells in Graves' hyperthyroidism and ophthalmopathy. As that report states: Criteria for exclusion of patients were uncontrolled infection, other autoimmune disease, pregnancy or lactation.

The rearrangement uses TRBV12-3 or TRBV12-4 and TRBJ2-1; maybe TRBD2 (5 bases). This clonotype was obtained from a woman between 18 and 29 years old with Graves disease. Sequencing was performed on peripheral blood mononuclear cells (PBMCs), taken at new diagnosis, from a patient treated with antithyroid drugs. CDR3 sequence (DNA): TGTGCCAGCAGTTTGGGGTTTGAGGGTGAGCAGTTCTTC. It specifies CASSLGFEGEQFF.